This T cell receptor beta chain originates from a study of T cell responses to AZD1222 COVID-19 vaccine. Trimming left V 0 bases short and J 8 bases short, with 13 bases between. Germline V gives CDR1 ENHRY, CDR2 SYGVKD. This CDR3 contains 15 residues. Profiled with immunoSEQ multiplex PCR; TCRdb holds only in-frame clones, not every one. The profile shows some 150,000 clones, less than 95% of them singletons. This clone was counted a few times. This receptor was obtained from an adult in good health. The sequencing used peripheral blood, collected on day 0 of AZD1222 vaccination. The genes are TRBV10-3 and TRBJ1-4; D not certain. The chain's CDR3 is CAISESSGLREKLFF. The CDR3 DNA reads TGTGCCATCAGTGAGTCGTCCGGGTTACGAGAAAAACTGTTTTTT.